A single sample is the source of the 5 T cell receptor beta chains below, sequenced in a study of CD8+ T cells in alopecia areata. Extracted from the samples, RNA was reverse transcribed into cDNA to serve as the sequencing template. The protocol was immunoSEQ multiplex PCR, while the TCRdb copy is restricted to in-frame clones and leaves out a portion. Found here are 150,000 or so clones, roughly 50% of them singletons; the top ten hold approximately 6.6%. The sequencing sample was made of CD4+ T cells sorted from blood. Receptor source: a human donor with alopecia areata.

The gene calls are TRBV4-1 and TRBJ2-4; 8 bases line up with TRBD1. This CDR3 has 16 amino acids. Unmatched junction bases numbered 7, after V lost 0 bases and J lost 6 bases. Germline lookup yields CDR1 MGHRA and CDR2 YSYEKL. The CDR3 region has the DNA TGCGCCAGCAGCCAAGATGCCAGGGGGCATGTAAACATTCAGTACTTC. It yields the protein CASSQDARGHVNIQYF.

For the CDR3, the DNA is TGTGCCAGCACCACGGAAAGTGAAAGCTCCTACAATGAGCAGTTCTTC. Protein: CASTTESESSYNEQFF. The chain is built from TRBV28 and TRBJ2-1, with unresolved D. The germline V gene has CDR1 MDHEN and CDR2 SYDVKM. V dropped 7 bases and J dropped 0 bases, with 16 bases sitting between them. The CDR3 length is 16 residues. Supplemented by reference TRBV28 and TRBJ2-1, the full variable domain reads DVKVTQSSRYLVKRTGEKVFLECVQDMDHENMFWYRQDPGLGLRLIYFSYDVKMKEKGDIPEGYSVSREKKERFSLILESASTNQTSMYLCASTTESESSYNEQFFGPGTRLTVL.

Only a few counts were recorded for this clone. Other nucleotide sequences in the sample specify the same CDR3. The J gene is TRBJ1-1, the V gene TRBV9; TRBD1 matches 9 bases. The trim removed 5 bases at V and 4 bases at J, leaving 6 bases unmatched. Germline CDR1 reads SGDLS; CDR2 reads YYNGEE. This CDR3 comprises 14 residues. The CDR3 is CASSEQGAGTEAFF. The DNA for the CDR3 is TGTGCCAGCAGTGAACAGGGGGCTGGCACTGAAGCTTTCTTT.

The chain couples TRBV29-1 to TRBJ1-2, with D perhaps TRBD1 (6 bases). V gave up 5 bases and J gave up 0 bases, with 10 bases separating them. Germline V gives CDR1 SQVTM, CDR2 ANQGSEA. CDR3 length: 13 residues. The CDR3 region is CSVRQDTNYGYTF. CDR3 DNA: TGCAGCGTTAGACAGGACACTAACTATGGCTACACCTTC. Full variable domain (outside the CDR3, taken from reference TRBV29-1 and TRBJ1-2): SAVISQKPSRDICQRGTSLTIQCQVDSQVTMMFWYRQQPGQSLTLIATANQGSEATYESGFVIDKFPISRPNLTFSTLTVSNMSPEDSSIYLCSVRQDTNYGYTFGSGTRLTVV.

V usage is TRBV29-1 and J usage is TRBJ2-2; D possibly corresponds to TRBD2 (5 bases). With 3 bases removed from V and 5 bases from J, the gap between germline ends came to 16 bases. CDR1 is SQVTM and CDR2 is ANQGSEA in the germline V gene. This CDR3 region has 15 residues. DNA for the CDR3: TGCAGCGTTGAGGGAGATTCCCGCTCGACCGGGGAGCTGTTTTTT. The encoded protein is CSVEGDSRSTGELFF.